Included here is one TCR beta chain sequence, with context. It has no known antigen specificity. No base qualities exist here, and no much larger clone lies one base off it. The sample belongs to a study of OX40 agonist ivuxolimab in advanced cancers. Context from the whole study: Ivuxolimab was an agonistic, fully human IgG2 monoclonal antibody directed against OX40 (CD134), a costimulatory receptor. Intravenous ivuxolimab was administered to patients every 2 weeks at six dose levels: 0.01, 0.1, 0.3, 1.5, 3 and 10 mg/kg. Of the roughly 50 dose-escalation patients, hepatocellular carcinoma was present in about 20, melanoma in approximately 15, renal cell carcinoma in 9 and head and neck cancer in 9. In the dose-escalation cohort, 75% to 85% of patients were male, and the mean age was approximately 60 years with a range of about 23 to 79. Patients were allowed to have had prior anti-PD-1, anti-PD-L1 or anti-CTLA-4 therapy, and approximately 37% of the dose-escalation patients had been treated with checkpoint inhibitors. Partial responses occurred in three dose-escalation patients, of whom one had hepatocellular carcinoma and two had cutaneous melanoma. Peripheral TCRbeta sequencing aimed to test whether ivuxolimab altered TCR sequence diversity and caused clonal T-cell expansion. The paper describes the monotherapy dose-escalation part (N of about 52 patients) of the phase I trial of ivuxolimab. What the study reported, not specific to this receptor: On average, CD8+ T cells showed more expanded clones than CD4+ T cells after ivuxolimab. Partial responders in the 0.1-3.0 mg/kg groups had among the lowest normalized peripheral clonal expansion, especially among CD8+ T cells. The antigen specificity of the peripheral T cells that underwent clonal expansion was not determined. Clonal expansion of both CD4+ and CD8+ blood T cells was observed from baseline to week 6 at doses 0.1 to 3.0 mg/kg. Low levels of normalized T-cell clonal expansion were also shown by some nonresponding patients.

CDR1 and CDR2 are read off the germline V gene (reference sequence) as SEHNR and FQNEAQ. The CDR3 runs 15 residues from the cysteine to the phenylalanine. Only CDR3 DNA remains: 45 bases, in frame from the first base. At the junction V is shortened by 3 bases and J by 4 bases, with 13 bases in between. To sequence the TCRbeta CDR3 region, genomic DNA was isolated from the sorted cells. TCRbeta CDR3 regions were sequenced using the immunoSEQ Assay. Imported from immuneACCESS, the table was reduced by TCRdb to in-frame sequences with V and J called. These copies leave out some clones; in studies compared against another copy, an unresolved V gene accounts for under half, and the cause of the remainder is not known. In all, the sample holds 75,000 to 90,000 clones, and approximately 85% of those were seen once. Approximately 2.3% of the sample is taken by the ten largest. Patients with autoimmune disease history or receiving systemic immunosuppression were excluded from the trial. In every dose cohort, peripheral blood was drawn for TCR sequencing at baseline, cycle 4 day 1, and cycle 7 day 1. The samples were drawn from a first-in-human, open-label, multicenter phase I dose-escalation trial of ivuxolimab. Adults with locally advanced or metastatic melanoma, renal cell carcinoma, hepatocellular carcinoma or head and neck squamous cell carcinoma were enrolled in the trial. Before TCR sequencing, CD4+ T cells and CD8+ T cells were sorted from peripheral blood as separate populations.

The rearrangement joined TRBV7-9 to TRBJ1-3, with a weak D call of TRBD1 (5 bases match). The source was CD4+ or CD8+ T cells sorted from blood, collected in a trial of the OX40 agonist ivuxolimab. The TCR was taken from an adult with an advanced solid tumor such as melanoma, head and neck, liver or kidney cancer. Here the CDR3 is given as CASSFRELEGNTIYF. In nucleotide form, the sequence is TGTGCCAGCAGCTTCAGGGAGTTGGAAGGAAACACCATATATTTT.